Sequencing of this T cell receptor (beta chain) was carried out in a study of T cell responses to AZD1222 COVID-19 vaccine. TCRdb keeps only in-frame clones here, not all; method: immunoSEQ multiplex PCR. The sample carries 25,000 to 35,000 clones, approximately 90% recorded once. Trimming cost V 4 bases and J 0 bases, with 17 bases left between them. CDR1 is SGHKS, CDR2 YYEKEE, per germline (reference sequence). There are 17 residues in the CDR3. The source is an adult in good health. The chain carries TRBV5-5 and TRBJ1-5; D is uncertain. Sequencing used peripheral blood, obtained on day 0 of AZD1222 vaccination. CDR3 in amino acids: CASSRIGSDNSNQPQHF. Here the CDR3 DNA reads TGTGCCAGCAGCCGAATAGGTTCGGATAATAGCAATCAGCCCCAGCATTTT.